These 23 T cell receptor beta chains came from one sample sequenced in a study of graft-versus-host responses after intestinal transplantation (dated by TCRdb to the early 2020s). The sample's time point label is to be understood as: cells obtained before transplantation from donor or recipient. The receptor library was made with the immunoSEQ multiplex PCR assay. The immuneACCESS repertoire file appears here via TCRdb, limited to in-frame rearrangements. These files lack a portion of the clones; in checked studies, under half of the deficit traces to unresolved V genes, and the cause of the others is not known. The table for this sample lists around 120,000 clones; around 96% of them were counted only once. The ten most abundant clones make up more than 3% of the sample. The antigens of these receptors remain unknown. Sequences were derived from unstimulated CD8+ T cells sorted from spleen or lymph node cells, sampled before intestinal transplant. The receptors derive from a human donor who received an intestinal transplant.

This rearrangement joins TRBV18 to TRBJ1-4; 7 positions match TRBD1. Germline loops: CDR1 KGHSH, CDR2 LQKENI. The V and J ends lost 6 bases and 8 bases, in that order; junction bases with no gene match: 9. This CDR3 has 14 amino acids. CDR3 coding DNA: TGTGCCAGCTCCTCCGACAGGGAAGAGGAAAAACTGTTTTTT. This codes for CASSSDREEEKLFF.

The CDR3 DNA sequence: TGTGCCAGCAGCTCCTCCTTTGTTCGTCACAATGAGCAGTTCTTC. This gives the protein CASSSSFVRHNEQFF. The chain combines TRBV11-2 with TRBJ2-1, with D hard to call. Germline loops: CDR1 SGHAT, CDR2 FQNNGV. This CDR3 contains 15 residues. V dropped 4 bases and J dropped 5 bases, with 15 bases sitting between them.

The chain has TRBV5-4 and TRBJ2-7; 8 bases map to TRBD2. The CDR3 totals 14 residues. The V and J ends lost 2 bases and 5 bases, in that order; junction bases with no gene match: 6. The germline V gene has CDR1 SGHNT and CDR2 YYREEE (reference sequence). CDR3 protein: CASSFWSGSDEQYF. CDR3 nucleotide sequence: TGTGCCAGCAGCTTTTGGAGCGGGAGTGACGAGCAGTACTTC.

The gene calls are TRBV7-9 and TRBJ2-1; 7 bases are shared with TRBD2. Germline-derived CDR1 and CDR2 are SEHNR and FQNEAQ (reference sequence). The CDR3 runs to 17 residues. Trimming at V came to 2 bases and at J to 9 bases, leaving 16 bases not matched to a gene. CDR3 protein: CASSLRSGGSFWPEQFF. CDR3 bases: TGTGCCAGCAGCTTAAGATCAGGCGGGAGTTTTTGGCCTGAGCAGTTCTTC.

Written as DNA, the CDR3 is TGTGCCACCGCGGATTTAAGCGGGGGGACAGATACGCAGTATTTT. Translation gives CATADLSGGTDTQYF. The V and J genes are TRBV5-8 and TRBJ2-3, with TRBD2 matching 9 bases. V lost 9 bases to trimming and J lost 3 bases; unmatched junction nucleotides: 11. Germline CDR1 SGHTS, CDR2 YDEGEE. The CDR3 contains 15 residues.

The chain has TRBV10-1 and TRBJ2-1; 9 positions match TRBD2. The CDR3 runs to 16 residues. Looked up from germline, CDR1 is WNHNN and CDR2 is SYGVQD (reference sequence). V shed 0 bases and J 4 bases; nucleotides not matched to a gene: 4. CDR3 amino acids: CASSESDSGGYNEQFF. CDR3 nucleotides: TGCGCCAGCAGTGAGTCGGATAGCGGGGGTTACAATGAGCAGTTCTTC.

J is TRBJ2-1 and V is TRBV19; tentatively, D is TRBD2 (6 bases). The V end lost 1 base, the J end lost 9 bases, and 16 bases lay between the germline ends. Per germline, CDR1 LNHDA and CDR2 SQIVND (reference sequence). The CDR3 loop spans 15 amino acids. Here the CDR3 DNA reads TGTGCCAGTAGTATAGTTTGGGGTGGGGGGACTGAGCAGTTCTTC. Protein: CASSIVWGGGTEQFF.

The V and J genes are TRBV13 and TRBJ2-3, with 7 bases identical to TRBD2. Germline CDR1 PRHDT, CDR2 FYEKMQ (reference sequence). The CDR3 runs 15 residues. With 4 bases clipped from V and 4 bases from J, the junction kept 8 bases outside the gene matches. CDR3 nucleotide sequence: TGTGCCAGCAGCTCCGGACTAGTTGTCCCAGATACGCAGTATTTT. Translated: CASSSGLVVPDTQYF.

The V and J genes are TRBV15 and TRBJ1-5, with D tentatively TRBD1 (6 bases). The CDR3 is 15 residues long. Trimming cost V 1 base and J 5 bases, with 12 bases left between them. Germline V lookup: CDR1 LNHNV, CDR2 YYDKDF (reference sequence). The chain's CDR3 is CATSRVQGADQPQHF. Written as DNA, the CDR3 is TGTGCCACCAGCAGAGTACAGGGCGCGGATCAGCCCCAGCATTTT.

Of note for this clone: The DNA is left out, because the CDR3 cannot be placed on it with certainty; the CDR3 is given as TCRdb lists it. This sequence joins TRBV2 and TRBJ1-1. The CDR3 has 21 residues if both end residues are counted. The germline CDR1 and CDR2 sequences are SNHLY and FYNNEI. The CDR3 spells CAPVPAVEGRGDFAMNTEAFF.

This sequence joins TRBV28 and TRBJ1-2; D is ambiguous. The CDR3 runs to 11 residues. V was pared by 4 bases and J by 7 bases, with 7 bases between. Germline CDR1 and CDR2: MDHEN and SYDVKM. The CDR3 sequence: CASSSPVGYTF. DNA for the CDR3: TGTGCCAGCAGTTCCCCGGTTGGCTACACCTTC.

The chain uses TRBV5-5 and TRBJ1-1; D call uncertain. Germline V gene lookup returns CDR1 SGHKS and CDR2 YYEKEE (reference sequence). V lost 0 bases to trimming and J lost 7 bases, with 10 bases between them. The CDR3 has 13 residues. The CDR3 protein is CASSLGESVEAFF. CDR3 nucleotides: TGTGCCAGCAGCTTGGGGGAGAGTGTTGAAGCTTTCTTT.

The J gene is TRBJ2-3, the V gene TRBV27, with 7 bases identical to TRBD2. The germline V gene has CDR1 MNHEY and CDR2 SMNVEV (reference sequence). CDR3 size: 17 residues. V lost 0 bases and J lost 1; bases outside the gene matches: 7. The CDR3 protein is CASSLSLGGWGTDTQYF. The CDR3 coding sequence is TGTGCCAGCAGTTTATCGTTGGGGGGGTGGGGCACAGATACGCAGTATTTT.

This clone was detected a few times. One junction end does not reproduce the germline sequence, and a read error may be involved. The rearrangement links TRBV29-1 to TRBJ1-3; D remains ambiguous. Germline V gives CDR1 SQVTM, CDR2 ANQGSEA. The CDR3 consists of 17 residues. CDR3 coding DNA: TGCAGCGTTGAAGATCCCAACAGTCCGGCCTCTGGAAACACCCTATATTTT. This sequence encodes CSVEDPNSPASGNTLYF.

The J gene is TRBJ1-1, the V gene TRBV9; D is unclear. Germline values: CDR1 SGDLS, CDR2 YYNGEE. This CDR3 comprises 13 residues. V was cut by 0 bases and J by 3 bases, with 6 bases left in between. Here the CDR3 DNA reads TGTGCCAGCAGCGTAGAAGTGGACACTGAAGCTTTCTTT. It is translated as CASSVEVDTEAFF. Full variable domain (rest looked up from reference TRBV9 and TRBJ1-1): DSGVTQTPKHLITATGQRVTLRCSPRSGDLSVYWYQQSLDQGLQFLIQYYNGEERAKGNILERFSAQQFPDLHSELNLSSLELGDSALYFCASSVEVDTEAFFGQGTRLTVV.

The V and J genes are TRBV28 and TRBJ2-2, with 8 bases identical to TRBD1. The V gene's germline CDR1 is MDHEN and CDR2 SYDVKM. The V segment lost 2 bases and the J segment 3 bases; nucleotides outside the gene matches: 5. This CDR3 has 16 residues. CDR3 in amino acids: CASSLRQGADTGELFF. CDR3 in DNA: TGTGCCAGCAGTTTACGTCAGGGGGCAGACACCGGGGAGCTGTTTTTT.

The chain recombines TRBV19 with TRBJ1-1; D not certain. V was cut by 4 bases and J by 5 bases, with 11 bases left in between. This CDR3 spans 13 amino acids. Germline loops: CDR1 LNHDA, CDR2 SQIVND (reference sequence). The CDR3 reads CASSRAQSTEAFF. The CDR3 coding sequence is TGTGCCAGTAGTAGGGCGCAATCAACTGAAGCTTTCTTT.

The rearrangement joins TRBV28 to TRBJ2-2; 12 bases are a match to TRBD2. The CDR3 is 18 residues long. The J segment lost 5 bases and the V segment lost 2 bases, leaving 9 bases of the junction unmatched. Germline loops: CDR1 MDHEN, CDR2 SYDVKM. The chain's CDR3 is CASSLILAGGPGTGELFF. The CDR3 region has the DNA TGTGCCAGCAGTTTAATTCTAGCGGGAGGGCCTGGAACCGGGGAGCTGTTTTTT.

V is TRBV13 and J is TRBJ1-1, with D maybe TRBD1 (5 bases). The CDR3 has 12 amino acids. CDR1 and CDR2 from the germline V gene are PRHDT and FYEKMQ (reference sequence). Trimming shortened V by 5 bases and J by 4 bases, and 8 bases separated the two germline ends. The DNA for the CDR3 is TGTGCCAGCAGCAGGGGAGGCACTGAAGCTTTCTTT. It yields the protein CASSRGGTEAFF.

V and J are TRBV6-6 and TRBJ2-5; weak D call: TRBD1 (7 bases). In germline, CDR1 is MNHNY, CDR2 SVGAGI (reference sequence). Trimming pared 6 bases from V and 3 bases from J, leaving 20 bases between. CDR3 length equals 16 residues. The DNA of the CDR3 is TGTGCCAGCAGCCAACGAGACAGGGAGGCGGAAGAGACCCAGTACTTC. Amino acid sequence: CASSQRDREAEETQYF.

The rearrangement uses TRBV5-6 and TRBJ1-1; D is unresolved. The CDR3 extends over 14 amino acids. V was pared by 3 bases and J by 6 bases, with 15 bases between. Per germline, CDR1 SGHDT and CDR2 YYEEEE. The CDR3: CASSSGIMVAEAFF. The CDR3 DNA is TGTGCCAGCAGCTCGGGGATTATGGTGGCTGAAGCTTTCTTT.

The V and J genes are TRBV5-1 and TRBJ1-5; 9 bases match TRBD1. The CDR3 totals 17 residues. Unmatched junction bases numbered 5, after V lost 0 bases and J lost 1 base. The germline V gene encodes CDR1 SGHRS and CDR2 YFSETQ. The CDR3 coding sequence is TGCGCCAGCAGCTTGGGGACAGGGGTCCCGAGCAATCAGCCCCAGCATTTT. Amino acid sequence: CASSLGTGVPSNQPQHF.

The V call is TRBV9, the J call TRBJ2-1; 7 positions agree with TRBD2. Germline V gives CDR1 SGDLS, CDR2 YYNGEE. The CDR3 contains 16 residues. V was pared by 1 base and J by 0 bases, with 4 bases of the junction left unmatched. CDR3 in DNA: TGTGCCAGCAGCGTACAACTAGCGAGCTCCTACAATGAGCAGTTCTTC. Its protein product is CASSVQLASSYNEQFF.